This T cell receptor beta chain was captured by sequencing in a study of blood T cells in healthy people across ages. Germline V gene lookup returns CDR1 DFQATT and CDR2 SNEGSKA (reference sequence). V was pared by 7 bases and J by 3 bases, with 19 bases between. The length of the CDR3 is 15 residues. The authors ran a second PCR of roughly 6 to 12 cycles using a sample-barcoded 5' primer and a J-beta primer mix. TCRdb analysed the 5' RACE reads with MiXCR anew, one entry per CDR3 protein. The table records approximately 960,000 distinct CDR3 sequences, just under 30% of them present only once. These data also featured in a second study, about T cells of mothers and their children.

Sequenced: blood. The TCR originated in a woman aged 40 to 49 in good health. V usage is TRBV20-1 and J usage is TRBJ2-1; tentative D call: TRBD2 (5 bases). The CDR3 DNA is TGCAGTGTATGGAGGTCGGATTTACTCTACAATGAGCAGTTCTTC. Protein product: CSVWRSDLLYNEQFF.